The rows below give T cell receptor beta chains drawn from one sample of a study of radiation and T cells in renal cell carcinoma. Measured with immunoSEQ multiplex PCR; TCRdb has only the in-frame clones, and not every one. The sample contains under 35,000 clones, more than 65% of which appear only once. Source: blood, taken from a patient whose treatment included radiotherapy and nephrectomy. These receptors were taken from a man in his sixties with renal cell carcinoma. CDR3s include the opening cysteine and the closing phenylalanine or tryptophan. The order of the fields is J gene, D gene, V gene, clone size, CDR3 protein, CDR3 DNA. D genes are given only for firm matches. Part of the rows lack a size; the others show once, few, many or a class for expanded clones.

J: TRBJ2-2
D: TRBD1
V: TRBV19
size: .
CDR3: CASSMTGGTGELFF
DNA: TGTGCCAGTAGTATGACAGGGGGGACCGGGGAGCTGTTTTTT

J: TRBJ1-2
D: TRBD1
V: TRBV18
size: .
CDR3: CASSPQTTGWVGYTF
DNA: TGTGCCAGCTCACCACAAACGACAGGGTGGGTTGGCTACACCTTC

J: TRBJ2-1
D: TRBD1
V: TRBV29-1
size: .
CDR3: CSLQGGSYNEQFF
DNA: TGCAGCTTACAGGGGGGCTCCTACAATGAGCAGTTCTTC

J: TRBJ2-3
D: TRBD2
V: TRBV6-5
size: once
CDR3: CASSSGGGTTDTQYF
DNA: TGTGCCAGCAGTTCGGGCGGGGGGACCACAGATACGCAGTATTTT

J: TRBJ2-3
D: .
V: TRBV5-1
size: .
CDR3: CASREIGDTQYF
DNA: TGCGCCAGCAGGGAGATCGGAGATACGCAGTATTTT

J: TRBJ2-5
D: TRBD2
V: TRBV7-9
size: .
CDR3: CASSRGVTETQYF
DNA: TGTGCCAGCTCGCGGGGGGTTACAGAGACCCAGTACTTC

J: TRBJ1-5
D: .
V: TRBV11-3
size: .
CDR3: CASSLGQGTNQPQHF
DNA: TGTGCCAGCAGCTTAGGGCAGGGTACGAATCAGCCCCAGCATTTT

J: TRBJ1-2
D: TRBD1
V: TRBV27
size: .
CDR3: CASKTGPYGYTF
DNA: TGTGCCAGCAAGACAGGGCCCTATGGCTACACCTTC

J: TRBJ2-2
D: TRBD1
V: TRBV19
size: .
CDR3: CAGSRQGGTGELFF
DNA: TGTGCCGGTAGCCGACAGGGTGGGACCGGGGAGCTGTTTTTT

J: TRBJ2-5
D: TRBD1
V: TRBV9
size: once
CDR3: CASSAYSGGEETQYF
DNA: TGTGCCAGCAGCGCGTACTCAGGGGGCGAAGAGACCCAGTACTTC

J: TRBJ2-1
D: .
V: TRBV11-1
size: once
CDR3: CASSLGQGYYNEQFF
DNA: TGTGCCAGCAGCTTAGGGCAGGGTTACTACAATGAGCAGTTCTTC

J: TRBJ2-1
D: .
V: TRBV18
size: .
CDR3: CASSLGPSYEQFF
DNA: TGTGCCAGCTCACTTGGACCGTCTTATGAGCAGTTCTTC

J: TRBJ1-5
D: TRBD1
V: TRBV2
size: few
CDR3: CASSKPRGTVNQPQHF
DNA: TGTGCCAGCAGTAAACCCCGGGGGACAGTCAATCAGCCCCAGCATTTT

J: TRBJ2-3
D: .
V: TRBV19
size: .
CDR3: CASSIAATSTDTQYF
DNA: TGTGCCAGTAGTATAGCGGCCACTAGCACAGATACGCAGTATTTT

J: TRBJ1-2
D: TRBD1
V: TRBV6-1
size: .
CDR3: CASSEAYEQGNYGYTF
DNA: TGTGCCAGCAGTGAAGCATACGAACAGGGGAACTATGGCTACACCTTC

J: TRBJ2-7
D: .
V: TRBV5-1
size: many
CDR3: CASSLKDSPGYEQYF
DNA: TGCGCCAGCAGCTTGAAGGACTCGCCGGGCTACGAGCAGTACTTC

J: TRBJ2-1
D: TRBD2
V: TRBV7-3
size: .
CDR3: CASSSSGLAGAENEQFF
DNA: TGTGCCAGCAGCTCCTCGGGACTAGCGGGAGCTGAGAATGAGCAGTTCTTC

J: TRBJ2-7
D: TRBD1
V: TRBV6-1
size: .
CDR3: CASQVTGAYEQYF
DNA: TGTGCCAGCCAGGTTACAGGGGCCTACGAGCAGTACTTC

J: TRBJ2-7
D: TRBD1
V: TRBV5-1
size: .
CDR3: CASSLQLRDRGDRPTYEQYF
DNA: TGCGCCAGCAGCCTCCAGCTCCGGGACAGGGGGGACAGACCAACCTACGAGCAGTACTTC

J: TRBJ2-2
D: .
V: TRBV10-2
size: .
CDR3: CASRYPEGADTGELFF
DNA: TGCGCCAGCAGATACCCGGAGGGCGCTGACACCGGGGAGCTGTTTTTT

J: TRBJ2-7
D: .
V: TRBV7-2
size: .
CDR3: CASSPSGREQYF
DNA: TGTGCCAGCAGCCCGAGTGGTCGAGAGCAGTACTTC

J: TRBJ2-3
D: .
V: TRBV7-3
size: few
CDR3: CASAATPQYTQYF
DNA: TGTGCCAGCGCAGCTACCCCGCAGTATACGCAGTATTTT

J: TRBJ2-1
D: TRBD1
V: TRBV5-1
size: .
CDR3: CASSNRTGEIDEQFF
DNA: TGCGCCAGCAGCAACCGGACAGGCGAGATCGATGAGCAGTTCTTC

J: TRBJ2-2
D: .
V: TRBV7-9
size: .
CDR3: CASSLGRGTGELFF
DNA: TGTGCCAGCAGCTTAGGGAGGGGCACCGGGGAGCTGTTTTTT

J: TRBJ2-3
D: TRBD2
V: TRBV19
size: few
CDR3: CASSLQTTSGKRDTQYF
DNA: TGTGCCAGTAGTTTACAGACGACTAGCGGGAAGAGGGATACGCAGTATTTT

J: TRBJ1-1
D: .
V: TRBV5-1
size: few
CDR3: CASSLSTANTEAFF
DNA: TGCGCCAGCAGCTTGTCCACAGCGAACACTGAAGCTTTCTTT

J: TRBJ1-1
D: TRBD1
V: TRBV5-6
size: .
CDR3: CASSLSWTGLNTEAFF
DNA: TGTGCCAGCAGCTTGTCCTGGACAGGGTTGAACACTGAAGCTTTCTTT

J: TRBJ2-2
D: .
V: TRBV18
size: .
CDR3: CASSPRQGGTGELFF
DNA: TGTGCCAGCTCACCCCGGCAGGGGGGCACCGGGGAGCTGTTTTTT

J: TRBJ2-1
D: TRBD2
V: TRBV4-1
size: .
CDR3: CASSQDGLAGAEQFF
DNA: TGCGCCAGCAGCCAAGACGGGCTAGCGGGAGCTGAGCAGTTCTTC

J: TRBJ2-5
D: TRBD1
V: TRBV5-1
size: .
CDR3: CASSWGDRGRGQETQYF
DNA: TGCGCCAGCAGCTGGGGGGACAGGGGGCGCGGGCAAGAGACCCAGTACTTC

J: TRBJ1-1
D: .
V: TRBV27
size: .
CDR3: CASSLSMVGRNNLENTEAFF
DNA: TGTGCCAGCAGTTTATCGATGGTGGGGCGTAACAATTTGGAGAACACTGAAGCTTTCTTT

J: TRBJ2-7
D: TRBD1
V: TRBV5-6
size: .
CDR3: CASSLGQGRHQYF
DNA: TGTGCCAGCAGCTTAGGACAGGGCCGCCATCAGTACTTC

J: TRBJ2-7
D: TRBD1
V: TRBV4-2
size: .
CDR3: CASSLGLRTGGYEQYF
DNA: TGTGCCAGCAGCCTCGGACTCCGGACAGGGGGCTACGAGCAGTACTTC

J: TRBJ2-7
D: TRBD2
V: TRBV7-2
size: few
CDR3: CASSFDFGGSSYEQYF
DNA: TGTGCCAGCAGCTTCGATTTCGGCGGGAGCTCCTACGAGCAGTACTTC

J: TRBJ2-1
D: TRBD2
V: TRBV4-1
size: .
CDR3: CASSRRAGASYNEQFF
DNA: TGCGCCAGCAGCCGACGAGCGGGAGCATCTTACAATGAGCAGTTCTTC

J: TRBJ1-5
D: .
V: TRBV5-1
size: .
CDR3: CASSLVGGHQPQHF
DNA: TGCGCCAGCAGCTTGGTTGGGGGACATCAGCCCCAGCATTTT

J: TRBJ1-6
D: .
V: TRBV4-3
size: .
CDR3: CASSQDPLSNSPLHF
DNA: TGCGCCAGCAGCCAAGACCCCTTAAGTAATTCACCCCTCCACTTT

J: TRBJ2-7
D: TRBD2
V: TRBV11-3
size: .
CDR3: CASSLGRSSGNTYEQYF
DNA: TGTGCCAGCAGCTTAGGTCGGTCTAGCGGGAATACCTACGAGCAGTACTTC

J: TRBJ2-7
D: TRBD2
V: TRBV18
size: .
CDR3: CASSPVPTSGSDEQYF
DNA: TGTGCCAGCTCACCAGTTCCGACTAGCGGGTCTGACGAGCAGTACTTC

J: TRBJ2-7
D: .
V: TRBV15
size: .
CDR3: CATSRDLGGAYEQYF
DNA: TGTGCCACCAGCAGAGATCTAGGCGGCGCCTACGAGCAGTACTTC

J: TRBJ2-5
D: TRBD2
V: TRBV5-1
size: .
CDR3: CASSPGLAGGQETQYF
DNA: TGCGCCAGCAGCCCCGGACTAGCGGGAGGCCAAGAGACCCAGTACTTC

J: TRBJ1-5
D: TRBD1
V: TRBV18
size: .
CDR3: CASSPFRGPDQPQHF
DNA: TGTGCCAGCTCACCGTTCAGGGGGCCCGATCAGCCCCAGCATTTT

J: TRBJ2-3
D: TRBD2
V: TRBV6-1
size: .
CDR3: CATGTAGGPDTQYF
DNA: TGTGCCACCGGGACAGCGGGAGGACCAGATACGCAGTATTTT

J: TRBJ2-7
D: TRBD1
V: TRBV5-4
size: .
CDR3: CASSFRDRTYEQYF
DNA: TGTGCCAGCAGCTTCAGGGACAGAACCTACGAGCAGTACTTC